This entry describes one T cell receptor (beta chain). Its antigen is not known. This record comes from a study of CD4+ T cells in melanoma. Notes on the study in general: In melanoma, neoantigen-specific CD4+ T cells reportedly differed in differentiation state. CD8+ T cell, macrophage and B cell function reportedly correlated with neoantigen-specific CD4+ T cells.

The protocol was immunoSEQ multiplex PCR, while the TCRdb copy is restricted to in-frame clones and leaves out a portion. The sample lists around 55,000 clones; roughly three quarters were seen once. The germline V gene has CDR1 LNHDA and CDR2 SQIVND (reference sequence). This CDR3 comprises 14 residues. Trimming stripped 5 bases from V and 6 bases from J, with 11 bases between. The specimen sequenced was tumor tissue. The chain carries TRBV19 and TRBJ1-6; maybe TRBD1 (6 bases). This receptor was taken from a human donor with melanoma. The CDR3 sequence is CASSATGGNSPLHF. CDR3 bases: TGTGCCAGTAGTGCGACAGGTGGTAATTCACCCCTCCACTTT.